The following is a T cell receptor (beta chain) sequence with its context. Its specificity is unknown. After constant-region reverse-primer amplification, full-length variable regions underwent semi-nested PCR with Nested Universal Primer A. TCRdb re-called the 5' RACE reads through MiXCR, storing one row per CDR3 protein. Of 9,000 to 13,000 distinct CDR3 sequences in the sample, around 47% were seen once. Study observations and caveats: The larger cohort examined one V-J beta rearrangement, not whole repertoires.

Naive CD4+ T cells were purified with Tregs depleted by CD25. The sequence was obtained from a female donor with breast cancer. The sample comprised tumor-infiltrating naive CD4+ T cells sorted from the breast tumor. Specified subset: naive CD4+ T cells, CD4+CD45RA+CD25-.

CDR3 loop: CASSGGDYGYTF. In nucleotides, the CDR3 is TGTGCCAGCAGCGGGGGGGACTATGGCTACACCTTC. The V call is TRBV4-2, the J call TRBJ1-2; TRBD1 might be the D (5 bases). Germline-derived CDR1 and CDR2 are LGHNA and YNFKEQ. The V end lost 5 bases, the J end lost 3 bases, and 7 bases lay between the germline ends. There are 12 residues in the CDR3.